The 26 T cell receptor beta chains below were found in one sample sequenced in a study of cytomegalovirus exposure and HLA in healthy donors. The PCR used 60 Vbeta and 13 Jbeta primers. Sequencing was performed with immunoSEQ multiplex PCR; in TCRdb, only in-frame clones are kept and a portion is missing. In the table there are some 160,000 clones, roughly 84% of which are singletons. Sequencing was carried out using PBMCs. Receptor source: a woman in her late teens or twenties in good health and CMV-seronegative.

This chain uses TRBV5-4 with TRBJ1-3; TRBD1 might be the D (5 bases). The CDR3 runs 15 residues. Looked up from germline, CDR1 is SGHNT and CDR2 is YYREEE (reference sequence). Deletions cut 0 bases from V and 4 bases from J, with 11 bases between. The CDR3 reads CASSLGQGLGNTIYF. The CDR3 DNA follows: TGTGCCAGCAGCTTGGGTCAGGGTTTAGGAAACACCATATATTTT.

The chain combines TRBV2 with TRBJ2-3, with D possibly TRBD1 on 5 matching bases. Germline CDR1 is SNHLY and CDR2 is FYNNEI. V was trimmed by 1 base and J by 8 bases, leaving 10 bases between them. CDR3 length: 13 amino acids. The chain's CDR3 is CASSEGQGFTQYF. For the CDR3, the DNA is TGTGCCAGCAGTGAAGGGCAGGGATTTACGCAGTATTTT.

The chain is built from TRBV12-5 and TRBJ2-7, with TRBD1 matching 8 bases. V dropped 2 bases and J dropped 4; count of bases not matched to a gene: 10. Per the germline V gene, CDR1 is LGHNT and CDR2 is FRNRAP. The CDR3 is made up of 16 amino acids. As DNA, the CDR3 is TGTGCTAGTGGTTTGATGTCCAGGACAGGGATTTACGAGCAGTACTTC. It translates to CASGLMSRTGIYEQYF. The full variable domain, in which reference TRBV12-5 and TRBJ2-7 provide the parts outside the CDR3, is DARVTQTPRHKVTEMGQEVTMRCQPILGHNTVFWYRQTMMQGLELLAYFRNRAPLDDSGMPKDRFSAEMPDATLATLKIQPSEPRDSAVYFCASGLMSRTGIYEQYFGPGTRLTVT.

The rearrangement links TRBV2 to TRBJ1-6; D is possibly TRBD1 (6 bases). The germline CDR1 and CDR2 sequences are SNHLY and FYNNEI. CDR3 length: 14 residues. V was clipped by 5 bases and J by 13 bases, with 18 bases between them. This CDR3 reads CASSPGQPSRPLHF. As DNA, the CDR3 is TGTGCCAGCAGTCCTGGACAGCCGTCAAGGCCCCTCCACTTT. The whole variable domain, filled in from reference TRBV2 and TRBJ1-6, reads EPEVTQTPSHQVTQMGQEVILRCVPISNHLYFYWYRQILGQKVEFLVSFYNNEISEKSEIFDDQFSVERPDGSNFTLKIRSTKLEDSAMYFCASSPGQPSRPLHFGNGTRLTVT.

The genes are TRBV18 and TRBJ1-3, with 9 bases aligning to TRBD1. Trimming at V came to 3 bases and at J to 0 bases, leaving 9 bases not matched to a gene. Germline V CDR1 and CDR2: KGHSH, LQKENI. CDR3 length: 18 amino acids. The CDR3 bases are TGTGCCAGCTCACCCACCGCCGGGACAGGGATCTCTGGAAACACCATATATTTT. It codes for CASSPTAGTGISGNTIYF.

This clone was detected once. The rearrangement uses TRBV15 and TRBJ1-2; 8 bases align to TRBD1. This CDR3 has 18 residues. Germline V gene sequence: CDR1 LNHNV, CDR2 YYDKDF (reference sequence). V shed 0 bases and J 2 bases; nucleotides not matched to a gene: 11. The CDR3: CATSRDQGAGSGNYGYTF. CDR3 sequence (DNA): TGTGCCACCAGCAGAGACCAGGGGGCAGGGTCGGGGAACTATGGCTACACCTTC.

The chain recombines TRBV28 with TRBJ1-2, with 8 bases aligning to TRBD1. The CDR3 has 12 residues. The V gene's germline CDR1 is MDHEN and CDR2 SYDVKM. V lost 6 bases to trimming and J lost 8 bases; unmatched junction nucleotides: 5. The CDR3, as DNA: TGTGCCAGCAGGCAGGGGGCGGGCGGCTACACCTTC. This gives the protein CASRQGAGGYTF.

The genes are TRBV6-5 and TRBJ1-1; D is undetermined. CDR1 and CDR2 from the germline V gene are MNHEY and SVGAGI. This CDR3 is built from 15 residues. Trimming left V 0 bases short and J 3 bases short, with 11 bases between. CDR3 amino acids: CASSYSRGWDTEAFF. CDR3 nucleotide sequence: TGTGCCAGCAGTTACTCCCGGGGATGGGACACTGAAGCTTTCTTT.

The J gene is TRBJ2-2, the V gene TRBV4-2; the D gene is possibly TRBD2 (7 bases). V was clipped by 3 bases and J by 5 bases, with 16 bases between them. Germline-derived CDR1 and CDR2 are LGHNA and YNFKEQ. The CDR3 spans 16 residues. The CDR3 DNA is TGTGCCAGCAGCCAGGGGGGGGGCAGGAGAACCGGGGAGCTGTTTTTT. This gives the protein CASSQGGGRRTGELFF.

The chain uses TRBV6-1 and TRBJ2-5; D remains unclear. Germline CDR1 reads MNHNS; CDR2 reads SASEGT. Deletions cut 6 bases from V and 7 bases from J, with 15 bases between. The CDR3 contains 13 residues. In DNA, the CDR3 is TGTGCCAGCAGCGATCGAGAGGTCGGGACCCAGTACTTC. Amino acid sequence: CASSDREVGTQYF.

In this sample, this clone turned up once. The chain employs TRBV18 and TRBJ2-5, with D possibly TRBD2 on 5 matching bases. The CDR3 contains 14 residues. The germline V and J ends were trimmed by 2 bases and 3 bases, with 10 bases remaining between them. Germline assignment: CDR1 KGHSH and CDR2 LQKENI. This CDR3 is CASSPSRGKETQYF. CDR3 in DNA: TGTGCCAGCTCACCAAGTCGGGGTAAAGAGACCCAGTACTTC. Looking up the rest from reference TRBV18 and TRBJ2-5 gives the full variable domain: NAGVMQNPRHLVRRRGQEARLRCSPMKGHSHVYWYRQLPEEGLKFMVYLQKENIIDESGMPKERFSAEFPKEGPSILRIQQVVRGDSAAYFCASSPSRGKETQYFGPGTRLLVL.

This chain connects TRBV28 to TRBJ1-4; maybe TRBD1 (5 bases). Germline CDR1 is MDHEN and CDR2 is SYDVKM. The CDR3 consists of 14 residues. V dropped 2 bases and J dropped 3 bases, with 7 bases sitting between them. Here the CDR3 DNA reads TGTGCCAGCAGTTTAGGGGCAGCTAATGAAAAACTGTTTTTT. This encodes CASSLGAANEKLFF.

This sequence joins TRBV7-7 and TRBJ2-1; 10 bases map to TRBD2. Germline V gives CDR1 SSHAT, CDR2 FNYEAQ (reference sequence). The CDR3 runs to 16 residues. The V gene end was trimmed by 1 base and the J gene end by 6 bases; junction bases not matched to a gene: 6. The CDR3 sequence: CASSLGSGGGLNEQFF. The CDR3 bases are TGTGCCAGCAGCTTAGGCAGCGGGGGGGGGCTCAATGAGCAGTTCTTC.

The chain has TRBV5-1 and TRBJ2-1; perhaps TRBD2 as D (5 bases). CDR3 length: 16 amino acids. From germline, CDR1 is SGHRS and CDR2 YFSETQ. The V end lost 0 bases, the J end lost 9 bases, and 19 bases lay between the germline ends. The CDR3 loop reads CASSLDGLTLGGEQFF. CDR3 sequence (DNA): TGCGCCAGCAGCTTGGATGGACTGACTTTGGGTGGTGAGCAGTTCTTC.

J is TRBJ1-1 and V is TRBV7-6; 7 positions match TRBD1. Germline CDR1 is SGHVS and CDR2 is FNYEAQ. J lost 5 bases, V lost 4 bases, and 7 bases had no gene match. The CDR3 spans 14 residues. CDR3 loop: CASSSSDRVTEAFF. Written as DNA, the CDR3 is TGTGCCAGCAGCTCTAGTGACAGGGTGACTGAAGCTTTCTTT.

This sequence joins TRBV6-5 and TRBJ2-5, with 7 bases identical to TRBD1. The J call may be incorrect, as the DNA end agrees better with TRBJ2-7. The CDR3 is made up of 13 amino acids. Germline V gives CDR1 MNHEY, CDR2 SVGAGI. CDR3 DNA: TGTGCCAGCAGCTACAGGGGTGGCAACGAGCAGTACTTC. Translating it yields CASSYRGGNEQYF.

The rearrangement uses TRBV6-5 and TRBJ1-5, with D perhaps matching TRBD1 (6 bases). The CDR3 is made up of 12 amino acids. V was clipped by 5 bases and J by 13 bases, with 15 bases between them. Germline V gene sequence: CDR1 MNHEY, CDR2 SVGAGI. The CDR3 sequence: CASSHPRGAQHF. The CDR3 nucleotides are TGTGCCAGCAGTCATCCGCGGGGGGCACAGCATTTT.

The chain joins TRBV5-4 to TRBJ1-2, with no clear D. This CDR3 has 13 amino acids. Looked up from germline, CDR1 is SGHNT and CDR2 is YYREEE (reference sequence). Trimming cost V 1 base and J 2 bases, with 6 bases left between them. Written as DNA, the CDR3 is TGTGCCAGCAGCTTGTTTTTAAACTATGGCTACACCTTC. Translating gives CASSLFLNYGYTF.

The chain is built from TRBV19 and TRBJ1-5; TRBD1 matches at 12 bases. Trimming removed 5 bases from V and 6 bases from J; junction bases left unmatched: 11. Germline CDR1 and CDR2: LNHDA and SQIVND (reference sequence). This CDR3 comprises 17 residues. The CDR3 loop is CASSDVWGQGAGQPQHF. The CDR3 DNA reads TGTGCCAGTAGTGATGTATGGGGACAGGGGGCCGGTCAGCCCCAGCATTTT.

The V gene is TRBV27, the J gene TRBJ1-6, with TRBD1 as a possible D gene (6 bases). This CDR3 spans 13 amino acids. Trimming removed 5 bases at V and 10 bases at J, with 12 bases between. Per germline, CDR1 MNHEY and CDR2 SMNVEV (reference sequence). CDR3 amino acids: CASSAYRESPLHF. The CDR3 DNA is TGTGCCAGCAGTGCCTACAGGGAGTCACCCCTCCACTTT.

The chain uses TRBV9 and TRBJ1-2, with 10 bases matching TRBD1. CDR3 length equals 15 residues. Per germline, CDR1 SGDLS and CDR2 YYNGEE. V lost 5 bases to trimming and J lost 2 bases; unmatched junction nucleotides: 6. The CDR3 is CASRIGQGENYGYTF. CDR3 sequence (DNA): TGTGCCAGCAGAATCGGACAGGGGGAAAACTATGGCTACACCTTC.

The rearrangement uses TRBV5-1 and TRBJ2-3; a weak D match, TRBD1 (6 bases). In germline, CDR1 is SGHRS, CDR2 YFSETQ. The CDR3 has 18 amino acids. Trimming took off 4 bases at V and 0 bases at J, with 21 bases between the two ends. The chain's CDR3 is CASSTNYRVTASTDTQYF. CDR3 DNA sequence: TGCGCCAGCAGCACAAATTACAGGGTTACGGCTAGCACAGATACGCAGTATTTT.

The V gene is TRBV6-5, the J gene TRBJ1-1; tentative D call: TRBD1 (6 bases). Germline V lookup: CDR1 MNHEY, CDR2 SVGAGI. The CDR3 contains 15 residues. The V gene lost 6 bases and the J gene lost 0 bases, with 14 bases spanning the gap. This chain's CDR3 is CASRSQGRMNTEAFF. In nucleotides, the CDR3 is TGTGCCAGCAGAAGCCAGGGGCGAATGAACACTGAAGCTTTCTTT.

The genes are TRBV6-5 and TRBJ1-2, with 7 bases that match TRBD1. V lost 5 bases and J lost 2; bases outside the gene matches: 8. Germline CDR1 MNHEY, CDR2 SVGAGI. There are 15 residues in the CDR3. CDR3: CASSRATGANYGYTF. CDR3 bases: TGTGCCAGCAGTCGAGCTACAGGGGCGAACTATGGCTACACCTTC.

The chain recombines TRBV5-1 with TRBJ1-4, with D possibly TRBD1 on 5 matching bases. The V gene's germline CDR1 is SGHRS and CDR2 YFSETQ. V shed 2 bases and J shed 3 bases, with 11 bases lying between them. The CDR3 has 15 amino acids. The chain's CDR3 is CASSFQGSANEKLFF. The DNA for the CDR3 is TGCGCCAGCAGCTTTCAGGGATCTGCTAATGAAAAACTGTTTTTT.

This clone turned up a few times. CDR3 DNA: TGTGCCAGCAGCGTAGGACAGGGGGTTCAAGAGACCCAGTACTTC. Protein sequence: CASSVGQGVQETQYF. The chain carries TRBV9 and TRBJ2-5; 9 positions match TRBD1. Germline V gene data show CDR1 as SGDLS and CDR2 as YYNGEE. The J segment lost 2 bases and the V segment lost 0 bases, leaving 2 bases of the junction unmatched. This CDR3 contains 15 residues.